This entry is about one T cell receptor (beta chain). Its antigen is still unknown. This sample was taken from a study of cytomegalovirus exposure and HLA in healthy donors. Study observations and caveats: Information on immune exposure was restricted to one variable (CMV serostatus). Differences between HLA loci emerged in a later analysis of TCR association rates, with DRB1 most and HLA-C fewest. A prior analysis recorded that most TCR beta V segments were productive about 87% or about 30% of the time.

Primers: 60 Vbeta forward and 13 Jbeta reverse. Profiled with immunoSEQ multiplex PCR; TCRdb holds only in-frame clones, not every one. Of about 160,000 clones listed, 75% to 90% are singletons. V lost 8 bases and J lost 1, with 11 bases in between. In germline, CDR1 is MNHNS, CDR2 SASEGT. The CDR3 has 14 residues. This chain joins TRBV6-1 and TRBJ2-2, with TRBD2 as a possible D gene (6 bases). This TCR derives from a boy between 2 and 10 years old in good health and CMV-seronegative. The sequencing sample was made of PBMCs. The CDR3 DNA sequence: TGTGCCAGCGGGGGACTCTTGAACACCGGGGAGCTGTTTTTT. It yields the protein CASGGLLNTGELFF.